This T cell receptor (beta chain) was captured in a study of blood T cell repertoires in COVID-19. Study context: The cDNA or gDNA used as material had been derived from T cells, B-cell-depleted T cells, or PBMCs.

Per the germline V gene, CDR1 is MNHEY and CDR2 is SVGAGI. CDR3 length equals 13 residues. The V gene lost 5 bases and the J gene lost 3 bases, with 8 bases spanning the gap. Clones were sequenced by immunoSEQ multiplex PCR, and TCRdb holds only the in-frame ones, with some missing. The sample has approximately 240,000 clones, roughly three quarters seen once. This chain uses TRBV6-5 with TRBJ1-5, with D hard to call. The sample consisted of peripheral blood. This clonotype originated in a woman between 35 and 50 years old with active or convalescent COVID-19. The CDR3 loop reads CASSQTPNQPQHF. As DNA, the CDR3 is TGTGCCAGCAGTCAAACACCCAATCAGCCCCAGCATTTT.